The T cell receptor (beta chain) under discussion was sequenced for a study of cytomegalovirus exposure and HLA in healthy donors. Primers included in the PCR were 60 Vbeta and 13 Jbeta primers. Assay used: immunoSEQ multiplex PCR; TCRdb lists only in-frame clones, some missing. The repertoire has 70,000 to 95,000 clones, 70% to 90% of them found once; the top ten carry approximately 2%. Regarding donors, all were healthy bone marrow donors. Concerning this clone itself: Its antigen is unidentified.

Whole-study findings and limits: Later on, a genetic analysis was performed. It linked a missense variant in DCLRE1C with V- and J-gene trimming of TCR beta. TCR beta sequences reportedly predicted most subjects' HLA-A and HLA-B alleles accurately. Segments of the TCR beta V type were, in most cases, productive about 90% or about 30% of the time in an earlier analysis.

The origin of this receptor is a man aged 18 to 29 in good health and CMV-seronegative. The sample taken for sequencing was PBMCs.

The CDR3 coding sequence is TGCGCCAGCAGACCGGGACAGAGCGTCTATGGCTACACCTTC. This encodes CASRPGQSVYGYTF. The genes are TRBV5-1 and TRBJ1-2; the match to TRBD1 covers 7 bases. The V and J ends lost 5 bases and 4 bases, in that order; junction bases with no gene match: 8. CDR1 is SGHRS and CDR2 is YFSETQ in the germline V gene. CDR3 size: 14 residues.